These 17 T cell receptor beta chains originate from one sample sequenced in a study of control samples from healthy donors and cancer patients. Data came from immunoSEQ multiplex PCR; TCRdb stores just in-frame clones and leaves some out. The table includes some 250,000 clones, roughly 80% detected once. Source material: PBMCs. Receptor source: a woman in her sixties with lung cancer.

This chain links TRBV5-4 with TRBJ1-3; 7 bases line up with TRBD1. V lost 4 bases to trimming and J lost 0 bases; unmatched junction nucleotides: 10. Germline CDR1 is SGHNT and CDR2 is YYREEE (reference sequence). The CDR3 totals 17 residues. CDR3 amino acids: CASSVRQGLSSGNTIYF. CDR3 in DNA: TGTGCCAGCAGCGTTAGACAGGGCCTCTCCTCTGGAAACACCATATATTTT. The complete variable domain, with remaining parts taken from reference TRBV5-4 and TRBJ1-3, reads ETGVTQSPTHLIKTRGQQVTLRCSSQSGHNTVSWYQQALGQGPQFIFQYYREEENGRGNFPPRFSGLQFPNYSSELNVNALELDDSALYLCASSVRQGLSSGNTIYFGEGSWLTVV.

A single count supports this clone. The chain carries TRBV19 and TRBJ1-5, with D perhaps matching TRBD1 (6 bases). The CDR3 is made up of 14 amino acids. Trimming removed 6 bases at V and 7 bases at J, with 16 bases between. The V gene's germline CDR1 is LNHDA and CDR2 SQIVND (reference sequence). The CDR3 DNA is TGTGCCAGTAGGCTACAGGGCACCAGACAGCCCCAGCATTTT. Amino acids: CASRLQGTRQPQHF.

CDR3 sequence reads: CASSHNPPGQGAAEQFF. CDR3 sequence (DNA): TGTGCCAGCAGTCACAACCCTCCGGGACAGGGGGCTGCTGAGCAGTTCTTC. The chain uses TRBV6-6 and TRBJ2-1, with 12 bases that match TRBD1. J gave up 9 bases and V 5 bases, and 14 bases lay outside the gene matches. Germline loops: CDR1 MNHNY, CDR2 SVGAGI (reference sequence). The CDR3 has 17 residues.

With regard to this clone: Additional DNA sequences in this sample encode the identical CDR3. This chain uses TRBV5-1 with TRBJ2-3, with TRBD2 as a possible D gene (6 bases). Germline V CDR1 and CDR2: SGHRS, YFSETQ. The CDR3 is made up of 15 amino acids. V shed 0 bases and J shed 4 bases, with 12 bases lying between them. In DNA, the CDR3 is TGCGCCAGCAGCTTGGGACTAGTGCTGGCAGATACGCAGTATTTT. Amino acid sequence: CASSLGLVLADTQYF. The variable domain in full, with the rest retrieved from reference TRBV5-1 and TRBJ2-3, is KAGVTQTPRYLIKTRGQQVTLSCSPISGHRSVSWYQQTPGQGLQFLFEYFSETQRNKGNFPGRFSGRQFSNSRSEMNVSTLELGDSALYLCASSLGLVLADTQYFGPGTRLTVL.

The V and J genes are TRBV7-3 and TRBJ2-5; 7 bases agree with TRBD1. Germline assignment: CDR1 SGHTA and CDR2 FQGTGA. J was trimmed by 1 base and V by 5 bases; bases with no gene match: 7. The CDR3 is 15 amino acids. The CDR3: CASSPNRDSQETQYF. For the CDR3, the DNA is TGTGCCAGCAGCCCGAACCGGGACAGCCAAGAGACCCAGTACTTC.

The gene calls are TRBV5-5 and TRBJ1-3; 7 nucleotides match TRBD1. V lost 5 bases, J lost 1 base, and 9 bases stayed unmatched. There are 16 residues in the CDR3. In germline, CDR1 is SGHKS, CDR2 YYEKEE (reference sequence). CDR3: CASREQGHFSGNTIYF. The CDR3 DNA reads TGTGCCAGCAGAGAACAGGGGCATTTTTCTGGAAACACCATATATTTT.

The rearrangement uses TRBV5-1 and TRBJ2-3; D not resolved. This CDR3 region has 14 residues. Germline CDR1 and CDR2: SGHRS and YFSETQ. Trimming shortened V by 3 bases and J by 5 bases, and 13 bases separated the two germline ends. CDR3 residues: CASSSPPEKDTQYF. CDR3 nucleotides: TGCGCCAGCAGCTCCCCACCTGAGAAAGATACGCAGTATTTT.

This clone was seen more than once but under ten times. The V gene is TRBV7-9, the J gene TRBJ1-3; no definite D call. The germline gives CDR1 SEHNR, CDR2 FQNEAQ (reference sequence). Trimming shortened V by 2 bases and J by 0 bases, and 8 bases separated the two germline ends. CDR3 size: 15 residues. CDR3 region: CASSLNPGSGNTIYF. CDR3 DNA sequence: TGTGCCAGCAGCTTAAACCCGGGCTCTGGAAACACCATATATTTT.

The chain carries TRBV2 and TRBJ1-2, with no clear D. V lost 6 bases and J 6 bases, leaving 8 bases between the germline ends. There are 11 residues in the CDR3. Germline V gives CDR1 SNHLY, CDR2 FYNNEI. CDR3: CASSFSDGYTF. DNA for the CDR3: TGTGCCAGCAGCTTCTCGGATGGCTACACCTTC. The full variable domain, rest sourced from reference TRBV2 and TRBJ1-2, is EPEVTQTPSHQVTQMGQEVILRCVPISNHLYFYWYRQILGQKVEFLVSFYNNEISEKSEIFDDQFSVERPDGSNFTLKIRSTKLEDSAMYFCASSFSDGYTFGSGTRLTVV.

J is TRBJ2-1 and V is TRBV4-2, with 13 bases aligning to TRBD2. Germline CDR1 and CDR2: LGHNA and YNFKEQ. The CDR3 has 16 residues. J gave up 8 bases and V 1 base, and 5 bases lay outside the gene matches. Here the CDR3 reads CASSQVTSGRWHEQFF. The CDR3 DNA is TGTGCCAGCAGCCAAGTGACTAGCGGGAGGTGGCATGAGCAGTTCTTC.

The genes are TRBV9 and TRBJ1-1; no reliable D call. The CDR3 is 15 residues long. With 3 bases removed from V and 5 bases from J, the gap between germline ends came to 17 bases. CDR1 and CDR2 (germline): SGDLS, YYNGEE. CDR3 amino acids: CASSATFLVGTEAFF. Here the CDR3 DNA reads TGTGCCAGCAGCGCAACATTCTTGGTGGGGACTGAAGCTTTCTTT.

CDR3 bases: TGTGCCAGCAGCTTGAGTAGCGGCGGCTCCTACAATGAGCAGTTCTTC. Its translation: CASSLSSGGSYNEQFF. The gene calls are TRBV5-8 and TRBJ2-1; D perhaps matches TRBD2 (6 bases). V lost 1 base to trimming and J lost 0 bases, with 11 bases between them. This CDR3 contains 16 residues. Germline-derived CDR1 and CDR2 are SGHTS and YDEGEE.

The V and J genes are TRBV12-3 or TRBV12-4 and TRBJ2-1; weak D call: TRBD2 (5 bases). This CDR3 comprises 12 residues. With 6 bases removed from V and 6 bases from J, the gap between germline ends came to 9 bases. DNA of the CDR3: TGTGCCAGCAGCCCTACTAGCAATGAGCAGTTCTTC. Protein product: CASSPTSNEQFF.

This rearrangement joins TRBV19 to TRBJ2-1; D is possibly TRBD2 (6 bases). The germline V and J ends were trimmed by 6 bases and 4 bases, with 19 bases remaining between them. The germline gives CDR1 LNHDA, CDR2 SQIVND (reference sequence). The CDR3 extends over 16 amino acids. The CDR3 bases are TGTGCCAGTAGGGCAACTAGCCATCACCCTTACAATGAGCAGTTCTTC. As protein: CASRATSHHPYNEQFF.

This chain joins TRBV19 and TRBJ2-7; D is uncertain. Trimming took off 8 bases at V and 0 bases at J, with 11 bases between the two ends. Germline loops: CDR1 LNHDA, CDR2 SQIVND (reference sequence). The CDR3 sequence is 13 residues long. CDR3 nucleotides: TGTGCCAGTTCTAGGCAGAACTCCTACGAGCAGTACTTC. Protein product: CASSRQNSYEQYF.

This clone was seen just once. The gene calls are TRBV24-1 and TRBJ1-2; D gene ambiguous. Germline values: CDR1 KGHDR, CDR2 SFDVKD. The CDR3 covers 11 residues. V was clipped by 1 base and J by 8 bases, with 4 bases between them. As DNA, the CDR3 is TGTGCCACCAGTGATTTTAGCGGCTACACCTTC. Its protein product is CATSDFSGYTF.

The gene calls are TRBV18 and TRBJ1-2; 9 nucleotides align to TRBD1. Germline V CDR1 and CDR2: KGHSH, LQKENI. V shed 3 bases and J 7 bases; nucleotides not matched to a gene: 9. The CDR3 runs 15 residues. CDR3 residues: CASSPGDRVISGYTF. The CDR3 bases are TGTGCCAGCTCACCGGGGGACAGGGTAATAAGTGGCTACACCTTC.